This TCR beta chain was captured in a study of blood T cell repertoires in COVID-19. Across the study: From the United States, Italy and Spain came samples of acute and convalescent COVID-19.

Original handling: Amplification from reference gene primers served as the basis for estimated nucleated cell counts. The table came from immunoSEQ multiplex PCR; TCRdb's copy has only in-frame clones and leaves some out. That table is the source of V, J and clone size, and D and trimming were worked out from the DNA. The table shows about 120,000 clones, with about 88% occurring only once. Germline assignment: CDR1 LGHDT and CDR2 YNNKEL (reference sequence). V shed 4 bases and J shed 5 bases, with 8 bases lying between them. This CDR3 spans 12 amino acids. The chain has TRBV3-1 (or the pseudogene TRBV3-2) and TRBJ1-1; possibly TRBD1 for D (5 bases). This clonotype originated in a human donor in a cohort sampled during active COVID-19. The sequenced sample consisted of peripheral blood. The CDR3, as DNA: TGTGCCAGCAGCCCTGGGGGGACTGAAGCTTTCTTT. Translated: CASSPGGTEAFF.